The rows below give T cell receptor beta chains drawn from one sample of a study of cytomegalovirus exposure and HLA in healthy donors. Profiling relied on immunoSEQ multiplex PCR, and the TCRdb table lists in-frame clones only, not all of them. The data contain some 110,000 clones, 70% to 80% of them singletons. The sequencing sample was made of PBMCs. The receptors shown here come from a man aged 45 to 65 in good health and CMV-seronegative. Both conserved end residues are part of each CDR3. The order of the fields is D gene, CDR3 length, J gene, clone size, V gene, CDR3 DNA, CDR3 protein. A D gene is named only where the DNA matches it firmly. Rows may omit the clone size; those that give it use once, few, many or a size class.

TRBD1 | 15 | TRBJ2-5 | few | TRBV15 | TGTGCCACCAGCAGAGGCGGGACAGGAGGGGAGACCCAGTACTTC | CATSRGGTGGETQYF
NA | 14 | TRBJ2-5 | NA | TRBV5-6 | TGTGCCAGCAGCCAAGGGACTGGCGGAAGGACCCAGTACTTC | CASSQGTGGRTQYF
TRBD1 | 17 | TRBJ1-1 | once | TRBV28 | TGTGCCAGCAGCCCCCTTTTGGAGGGGGCAGTGAACACTGAAGCTTTCTTT | CASSPLLEGAVNTEAFF
NA | 17 | TRBJ1-5 | NA | TRBV19 | TGTGCCAGTAGTATAGTCGGGGGGACTCGTGGCAATCAGCCCCAGCATTTT | CASSIVGGTRGNQPQHF
TRBD2 | 15 | TRBJ2-3 | NA | TRBV5-4 | TGTGCCAGCAGCTCCGGGGGGGGCCCCCCCGGTACGCAGTATTTT | CASSSGGGPPGTQYF
TRBD1 | 15 | TRBJ2-2 | NA | TRBV5-1 | TGCGCCAGCAGCCTAGGACAGGGTCCTAGGGGGGAGCTGTTTTTT | CASSLGQGPRGELFF
NA | 15 | TRBJ2-1 | NA | TRBV7-9 | TGTGCCACCCCAGCGCGTGGCAGTTCCTACAATGAGCAGTTCTTC | CATPARGSSYNEQFF
NA | 13 | TRBJ1-2 | NA | TRBV6-6 | TGTGCCAGCAGTCACATCTCAGTCTATGGCTACACCTTC | CASSHISVYGYTF
NA | 18 | TRBJ1-1 | NA | TRBV7-8 | TGTGCCAGCAGCCCGAGGCAGGGGCTCAACACAATGAACACTGAAGCTTTCTTT | CASSPRQGLNTMNTEAFF
TRBD1 | 15 | TRBJ2-7 | NA | TRBV6-6 | TGTGCCAGCAGTCGTCGACAGGGGCCCCTCTACGAGCAGTACTTC | CASSRRQGPLYEQYF
NA | 13 | TRBJ1-1 | NA | TRBV28 | TGTGCCAGCAGCTCGTATGTGAACACTGAAGCTTTCTTT | CASSSYVNTEAFF
NA | 12 | TRBJ2-5 | few | TRBV5-1 | TGCGCCAGCAGCTTGTCTCAAGAGACCCAGTACTTC | CASSLSQETQYF
NA | 14 | TRBJ1-5 | few | TRBV6-5 | TGTGCCAGCAGTGCAGGGGAAAGCAATCAGCCCCAGCATTTT | CASSAGESNQPQHF
TRBD2 | 16 | TRBJ2-1 | few | TRBV5-4 | TGTGCCAGCAGCGAAAATAGCGGGGGGGCGTTCAATGAGCAGTTCTTC | CASSENSGGAFNEQFF
NA | 14 | TRBJ1-1 | NA | TRBV18 | TGTGCCAGCTCACTCACCCGAGGGCCCACTGAAGCTTTCTTT | CASSLTRGPTEAFF
NA | 15 | TRBJ1-4 | NA | TRBV11-2 | TGTGCCAGCAGCATCGACAGAGCAACTAATGAAAAACTGTTTTTT | CASSIDRATNEKLFF
TRBD2 | 16 | TRBJ2-2 | NA | TRBV5-5 | TGTGCCAGCAGCTGGGGGGGTGGGGGGAACACCGGGGAGCTGTTTTTT | CASSWGGGGNTGELFF
NA | 13 | TRBJ1-2 | NA | TRBV11-2 | TGTGCCAGCAGCTTAGTTCGACGGGATGGCTACACCTTC | CASSLVRRDGYTF